The clone carrying this TCR beta chain occurred once. The antigen is undetermined. The record originates from a study of cytomegalovirus exposure and HLA in healthy donors. Across the whole study: Most genotyped donors, approximately 77% of about 400, had Caucasian-associated genetic ancestry.

60 Vbeta and 13 Jbeta primers were used in PCR. The repertoire was sequenced with immunoSEQ multiplex PCR; TCRdb's copy has only in-frame clones and lacks some. Here the sample spans 200,000 to 250,000 clones, over 65% being singletons. Study-wide points: The study put 150 to 200 TCR beta chains on its list as cytomegalovirus-associated. DRB1 had the most TCR associations and HLA-C the fewest, a later analysis found, with rates varying by HLA locus.

Germline V gene sequence: CDR1 MGHRA, CDR2 YSYEKL. CDR3 length: 14 residues. The ends were cut back, 3 bases at V and 4 bases at J, with 12 bases in the middle. V usage is TRBV4-1 and J usage is TRBJ1-2; maybe TRBD1 (6 bases). This receptor was identified in a man aged 18 to 35 in good health and CMV-seronegative. The sequencing input was PBMCs. CDR3 nucleotides: TGCGCCAGCAGCCAGGCAGGGGTCGGCTATGGCTACACCTTC. Its protein product is CASSQAGVGYGYTF.